The 25 T cell receptor beta chains in this list originate from one sample, sequenced in a study of post-analysis software for immune sequencing data. For these receptors, no antigen is known. Study results and caveats: Several TRBV segments were more frequent in patients than controls; TRBV5-6, TRBV5-1 and TRBV20-1 belonged to this group.

Included in the TCR beta cDNA libraries were unique molecular identifiers. TCRdb independently ran MiXCR on the PCR reads; one entry per CDR3 protein. The repertoire consists of more than 450,000 distinct CDR3 sequences, with around a third occurring once and the leading ten covering roughly 6%. Material for sequencing was blood. Every receptor here comes from a girl aged 2 to 17 with multiple sclerosis.

This clonotype was counted between two and nine times. The chain carries TRBV2 and TRBJ2-7, with 9 positions matching TRBD1. CDR1 is SNHLY, CDR2 FYNNEI, per germline. The CDR3 runs 14 residues. The trim removed 8 bases at V and 3 bases at J, leaving 8 bases unmatched. CDR3 sequence reads: CASVPGQGGYEQYF. The CDR3 DNA follows: TGTGCCAGCGTCCCGGGACAGGGAGGCTACGAGCAGTACTTC.

For this clonotype: The junction differs from germline at one of its ends, possibly a read error. The V gene is TRBV25-1, the J gene TRBJ1-2; maybe TRBD1 (5 bases). Germline assignment: CDR1 MGHDK and CDR2 SYGVNS. The length of the CDR3 is 13 residues. The CDR3: CAGRLGDLYGYTF. CDR3 in DNA: TGTGCCGGCAGACTAGGGGACCTCTATGGCTACACCTTC.

The gene calls are TRBV29-1 and TRBJ2-3, with D unclear. The CDR3 totals 14 residues. Looked up from germline, CDR1 is SQVTM and CDR2 is ANQGSEA. V was pared by 0 bases and J by 4 bases, with 11 bases between. In DNA form, the CDR3 reads TGCAGCGTTGAAGATGTAACCATCCCAGATACGCAGTATTTT. As protein: CSVEDVTIPDTQYF.

The chain links TRBV5-5 to TRBJ2-5; D ambiguous. Germline V gene sequence: CDR1 SGHKS, CDR2 YYEKEE (reference sequence). V lost 3 bases, J lost 5 bases, and 8 bases lay in between. The CDR3 covers 12 residues. CDR3 nucleotide sequence: TGTGCCAGCAGCTATGCGTCGGAGACCCAGTACTTC. This gives the protein CASSYASETQYF.

The chain combines TRBV12-3 or TRBV12-4 with TRBJ1-1, with D possibly TRBD1 on 6 matching bases. The CDR3 spans 15 residues. Trimming stripped 6 bases from V and 1 base from J, with 15 bases between. The CDR3 region is CASRLRGQKNTEAFF. The CDR3 DNA sequence: TGTGCCAGCAGGCTTAGAGGACAGAAGAACACTGAAGCTTTCTTT.

The rearrangement links TRBV11-2 to TRBJ1-2; D not resolved. The V gene's germline CDR1 is SGHAT and CDR2 FQNNGV. V dropped 3 bases and J dropped 0 bases, with 14 bases sitting between them. CDR3 length: 16 residues. This CDR3 reads CASSFASGIPNYGYTF. Written as DNA, the CDR3 is TGTGCCAGCAGCTTCGCTAGCGGGATTCCTAACTATGGCTACACCTTC.

The sample holds a few counts of this clonotype. The rearrangement uses TRBV20-1 and TRBJ1-4; D remains unclear. Germline V CDR1 and CDR2: DFQATT, SNEGSKA (reference sequence). This CDR3 is built from 11 residues. Trimming removed 4 bases from V and 8 bases from J, with 8 bases in between. The CDR3 reads CSATTQEKLFF. The CDR3 DNA reads as TGCAGTGCTACGACCCAGGAAAAACTGTTTTTT.

This chain links TRBV20-1 with TRBJ2-7; 9 bases are shared with TRBD1. Germline V lookup: CDR1 DFQATT, CDR2 SNEGSKA (reference sequence). J gave up 1 base and V 7 bases, and 8 bases lay outside the gene matches. The CDR3 contains 14 residues. DNA for the CDR3: TGCAGTGTCACAAACAGGGGGCCATCCTACGAGCAGTACTTC. Protein product: CSVTNRGPSYEQYF.

The chain is built from TRBV20-1 and TRBJ2-6; no clear D gene. V was cut by 6 bases and J by 4 bases, with 16 bases left in between. CDR1 is DFQATT and CDR2 is SNEGSKA in the germline V gene (reference sequence). The CDR3 is made up of 15 amino acids. CDR3 sequence reads: CSAPPARIGANVLTF. CDR3 DNA sequence: TGCAGTGCCCCCCCGGCGAGGATAGGGGCCAACGTCCTGACTTTC.

J is TRBJ2-7 and V is TRBV20-1; D possibly corresponds to TRBD2 (6 bases). This CDR3 contains 15 residues. V was shortened by 0 bases and J by 6 bases, with 18 bases between the two germline ends. The germline CDR1 and CDR2 sequences are DFQATT and SNEGSKA (reference sequence). The CDR3 here is CSARDVGGVGLEQYF. The CDR3 DNA reads TGCAGTGCTAGAGATGTAGGAGGGGTTGGGCTCGAGCAGTACTTC.

This clonotype was counted between two and nine times. The chain links TRBV7-3 to TRBJ1-1; unclear D gene. This CDR3 contains 14 residues. V lost 1 base, J lost 5 bases, and 11 bases lay in between. Germline values: CDR1 SGHTA, CDR2 FQGTGA. DNA for the CDR3: TGTGCCAGCAGCTTAAGCTCGGGAGGGACTGAAGCTTTCTTT. Translated, it gives CASSLSSGGTEAFF.

The sample holds a few counts of this clonotype. This chain uses TRBV2 with TRBJ2-3, with D tentatively TRBD1 or TRBD2 (5 bases each). The CDR3 runs 14 residues. Germline V CDR1 and CDR2: SNHLY, FYNNEI. Trimming took off 9 bases at V and 4 bases at J, with 17 bases between the two ends. CDR3 sequence reads: CARGRGVWADTQYF. Here the CDR3 DNA reads TGTGCCAGGGGAAGAGGGGTATGGGCAGATACGCAGTATTTT.

With regard to this clonotype: An end of the junction differs from the germline gene, which may be a read error. The V call is TRBV5-1, the J call TRBJ1-2, with D hard to call. This CDR3 region has 13 residues. CDR1 is SGHRS, CDR2 YFSETQ, per germline. CDR3 protein: CTSSLGGDYGYTF. The CDR3, as DNA: TGCACCAGCAGCTTGGGAGGAGACTATGGCTACACCTTC.

V usage is TRBV7-3 and J usage is TRBJ2-2; 11 bases are shared with TRBD1. With 5 bases clipped from V and 5 bases from J, the junction kept 7 bases outside the gene matches. The CDR3 runs 16 residues. CDR1 and CDR2 from the germline V gene are SGHTA and FQGTGA. For the CDR3, the DNA is TGTGCCAGCAGCCCCCGGGACAGGGGGGGTACCGGGGAGCTGTTTTTT. It translates to CASSPRDRGGTGELFF.

This clonotype appeared a few times. The chain couples TRBV11-2 to TRBJ1-2; a possible D gene is TRBD1 (5 bases). V lost 8 bases, J lost 0 bases, and 13 bases lay in between. The CDR3 is made up of 14 amino acids. Germline V lookup: CDR1 SGHAT, CDR2 FQNNGV. This CDR3 reads CASGTDEANYGYTF. CDR3 in DNA: TGTGCCAGCGGGACGGACGAAGCTAACTATGGCTACACCTTC.

The sample holds a few counts of this clonotype. The DNA for the CDR3 is TGTGCCAGCAGTGAGGAAATGAACACTGAAGCTTTCTTT. It encodes CASSEEMNTEAFF. V gene TRBV6-4 combines with J gene TRBJ1-1; D uncertain. The CDR3 covers 13 residues. The germline gives CDR1 MRHNA, CDR2 SNTAGT. Trimming removed 3 bases from V and 0 bases from J, with 5 bases in between.

The V and J genes are TRBV5-1 and TRBJ1-2; D uncertain. Trimming shortened V by 2 bases and J by 6 bases, and 11 bases separated the two germline ends. Germline CDR1 reads SGHRS; CDR2 reads YFSETQ. This CDR3 has 13 residues. The CDR3 loop is CASSFGQHDGYTF. The DNA of the CDR3 is TGCGCCAGCAGCTTTGGTCAGCATGATGGCTACACCTTC.

To note about this clonotype: A much larger clonotype is one base distant, so this may be a read error. V gene TRBV2 combines with J gene TRBJ2-3; D gene uncertain. The CDR3 has 13 residues. Germline V gene sequence: CDR1 SNHLY, CDR2 FYNNEI. The CDR3 bases are TGTGCCAGCAGCGCTTACCGCATAGATATGCAGTATTTT. It codes for CASSAYRIDMQYF.

This clonotype was seen only once. J is TRBJ1-2 and V is TRBV20-1; D is unresolved. The length of the CDR3 is 14 residues. V was pared by 1 base and J by 0 bases, with 9 bases between. Germline V gene data show CDR1 as DFQATT and CDR2 as SNEGSKA (reference sequence). The CDR3 DNA follows: TGCAGTGCTAGAGTCCAGATGACTAACTATGGCTACACCTTC. Its protein product is CSARVQMTNYGYTF.

This clonotype turned up a few times. V usage is TRBV20-1 and J usage is TRBJ2-4; D not resolved. The CDR3 extends over 14 amino acids. Trimming removed 4 bases at V and 0 bases at J, with 10 bases between. Germline assignment: CDR1 DFQATT and CDR2 SNEGSKA (reference sequence). CDR3 nucleotides: TGCAGTGCTACCTTCGAAACAGCCAAAAACATTCAGTACTTC. Translated: CSATFETAKNIQYF.

Note on this clonotype: The junction shows a germline mismatch at one end, possibly a read error. This chain connects TRBV7-3 to TRBJ1-2; tentatively, D is TRBD1 (6 bases). CDR1 and CDR2 from the germline V gene are SGHTA and FQGTGA. The CDR3 totals 15 residues. The CDR3 DNA follows: TGTGTCAGCAGCTCAAACCCCGGGACACCTTATGGCTACACCTTC. Protein product: CVSSSNPGTPYGYTF.

This clonotype is a singleton in its sample. The chain carries TRBV6-5 and TRBJ2-3; the D gene is possibly TRBD2 (6 bases). The V and J ends lost 2 bases and 4 bases respectively, with 13 bases between them. The CDR3 is made up of 15 amino acids. The germline gives CDR1 MNHEY, CDR2 SVGAGI. CDR3 region: CASSYLGGKADTQYF. As DNA, the CDR3 is TGTGCCAGCAGTTACCTGGGGGGAAAGGCAGATACGCAGTATTTT.

This chain connects TRBV6-1 to TRBJ1-2, with D tentatively TRBD1 (5 bases). Trimming left V 1 base short and J 4 bases short, with 13 bases between. The germline CDR1 and CDR2 sequences are MNHNS and SASEGT. This CDR3 comprises 15 residues. The CDR3 here is CASSEVTQGFYGYTF. The CDR3 region has the DNA TGTGCCAGCAGTGAAGTTACCCAGGGCTTCTATGGCTACACCTTC.

The rearrangement uses TRBV7-6 and TRBJ2-1, with TRBD2 identical over 12 bases. The CDR3 has 14 amino acids. CDR1 SGHVS and CDR2 FNYEAQ come from the germline V gene. The J segment lost 8 bases and the V segment lost 5 bases, leaving 4 bases of the junction unmatched. CDR3 in DNA: TGTGCCAGCAGCCGGACTAGCGGGGCCCATGAGCAGTTCTTC. It translates to CASSRTSGAHEQFF.

This clonotype was observed a handful of times. The chain recombines TRBV6-5 with TRBJ2-1; D may be TRBD2 (5 bases). This CDR3 spans 16 amino acids. Germline V gives CDR1 MNHEY, CDR2 SVGAGI. The V end was cut by 1 base, the J end by 6 bases, with 16 bases between. The CDR3 DNA sequence: TGTGCCAGCAGTTACTTTAAGGCTAGCTTTGGCAATGAGCAGTTCTTC. Translation: CASSYFKASFGNEQFF.